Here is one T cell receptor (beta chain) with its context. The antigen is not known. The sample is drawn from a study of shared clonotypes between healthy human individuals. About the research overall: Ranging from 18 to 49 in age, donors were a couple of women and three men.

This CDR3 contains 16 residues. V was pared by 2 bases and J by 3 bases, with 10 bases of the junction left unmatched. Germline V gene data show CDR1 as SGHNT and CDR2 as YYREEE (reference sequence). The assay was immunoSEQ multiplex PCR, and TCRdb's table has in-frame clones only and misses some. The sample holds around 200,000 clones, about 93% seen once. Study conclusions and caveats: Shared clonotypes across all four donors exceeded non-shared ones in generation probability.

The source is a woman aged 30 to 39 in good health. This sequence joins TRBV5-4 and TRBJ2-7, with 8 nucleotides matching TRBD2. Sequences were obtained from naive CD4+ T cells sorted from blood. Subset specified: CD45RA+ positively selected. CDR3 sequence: CASSLGLAESRYEQYF. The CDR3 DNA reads TGTGCCAGCAGCTTAGGACTAGCAGAGTCGCGCTACGAGCAGTACTTC.